The clone carrying this T cell receptor (beta chain) was found many times. Its cognate antigen is unknown. The CDR3 spans 19 residues. J lost 1 base, V lost 1 base, and 9 bases had no gene match. Germline assignment: CDR1 MDHEN and CDR2 SYDVKM. Amplification targeted TCR beta CDR3 regions from RNA transcripts. An initial round of RT-PCR targeting the TCR CDR3 relied on the HTBI primer set. TCRdb processed the multiplex PCR reads anew with MiXCR; each CDR3 protein has one entry. In the table there are about half a million distinct CDR3 sequences, 15% to 20% of which are singletons. This sample was taken from a study of T cells in Graves' hyperthyroidism and ophthalmopathy. Findings and limits, study-wide: Onset of ophthalmopathy came a median approximately 6.5 months after the model predicted it.

This TCR derives from a woman aged 25 to 45 with Graves' ophthalmopathy. V is TRBV28 and J is TRBJ2-3, with TRBD2 matching over 12 bases. The sequenced sample consisted of blood. The CDR3 coding sequence is TGTGCCAGCAGTTTATCTACTTCGGGACTAGCGGGCCGCACAGATACGCAGTATTTT. This encodes CASSLSTSGLAGRTDTQYF.